The rows below give T cell receptor beta chains drawn from one sample of a study of blood T cell repertoires in COVID-19. Sequenced by immunoSEQ multiplex PCR; TCRdb stores in-frame clones only, minus some. The repertoire consists of some 160,000 clones, with approximately 87% occurring once and the leading ten covering around 4%. The sample was peripheral blood. The source of these receptors is a woman aged 65 to 85 with acute or convalescent COVID-19. Each CDR3 is given with its conserved first and last residue. The order of the fields is CDR3 length, D gene, V gene, clone size, J gene, CDR3 DNA, CDR3 protein. D genes are given only for firm matches. Clone size is stated in some rows and not others, as once, few, many or a class when expanded.

cdr3_length: 17; d_call: TRBD2; v_call: TRBV6-6; clone_size: .; j_call: TRBJ2-2; cdr3_nt: TGTGCCAGCAGTCCTAGCGGGGGGGCAGTGAACACCGGGGAGCTGTTTTTT; cdr3_aa: CASSPSGGAVNTGELFF
cdr3_length: 14; d_call: .; v_call: TRBV5-1; clone_size: .; j_call: TRBJ1-1; cdr3_nt: TGCGCCAGCAGCTTGGCCTCTGGGGGGACTGAAGCTTTCTTT; cdr3_aa: CASSLASGGTEAFF
cdr3_length: 13; d_call: TRBD1; v_call: TRBV10-3; clone_size: few; j_call: TRBJ1-3; cdr3_nt: TGTGCCAACTCGGGACAGGGAGGAAACACCATATATTTT; cdr3_aa: CANSGQGGNTIYF
cdr3_length: 15; d_call: TRBD2; v_call: TRBV29-1; clone_size: .; j_call: TRBJ2-1; cdr3_nt: TGCAGCGTTGAGGGTAGCGGGAGGGCCAGTGATGAGCAGTTCTTC; cdr3_aa: CSVEGSGRASDEQFF
cdr3_length: 13; d_call: TRBD1; v_call: TRBV6-6; clone_size: .; j_call: TRBJ1-5; cdr3_nt: TGTGCCAGCAGTGAGACAGGGGCCCAGCCCCAGCATTTT; cdr3_aa: CASSETGAQPQHF
cdr3_length: 15; d_call: .; v_call: TRBV12-5; clone_size: .; j_call: TRBJ2-5; cdr3_nt: TGTGCTAGTGGTTTGTACATAAACAACCAAGAGACCCAGTACTTC; cdr3_aa: CASGLYINNQETQYF
cdr3_length: 13; d_call: .; v_call: TRBV6-2/TRBV6-3; clone_size: .; j_call: TRBJ1-4; cdr3_nt: TGTGCCAGCAGCCCCGGCCGGGAGGAAAAACTGTTTTTT; cdr3_aa: CASSPGREEKLFF
cdr3_length: 13; d_call: .; v_call: TRBV28; clone_size: once; j_call: TRBJ1-1; cdr3_nt: TGTGCCAGCAGTTTAGGTCAGAGCGCTGAAGCTTTCTTT; cdr3_aa: CASSLGQSAEAFF
cdr3_length: 13; d_call: .; v_call: TRBV20-1; clone_size: .; j_call: TRBJ1-5; cdr3_nt: TGCAGTGCTAGTCCCACAGTCAATCAGCCCCAGCATTTT; cdr3_aa: CSASPTVNQPQHF
cdr3_length: 16; d_call: TRBD2; v_call: TRBV10-3; clone_size: .; j_call: TRBJ2-3; cdr3_nt: TGTGCCATCAGTGAAATACTAGCGGGTCCTACAGATACGCAGTATTTT; cdr3_aa: CAISEILAGPTDTQYF
cdr3_length: 16; d_call: TRBD1; v_call: TRBV7-2; clone_size: .; j_call: TRBJ1-5; cdr3_nt: TGTGCCAGCAGCCCCGGGACAGGGTCGGGAGGACAGCCCCAGCATTTT; cdr3_aa: CASSPGTGSGGQPQHF
cdr3_length: 17; d_call: TRBD2; v_call: TRBV5-1; clone_size: .; j_call: TRBJ2-7; cdr3_nt: TGCGCCAGCAGCCCTGGATGGACTAGCGGGAGCTCCTACGAGCAGTACTTC; cdr3_aa: CASSPGWTSGSSYEQYF
cdr3_length: 13; d_call: .; v_call: TRBV18; clone_size: .; j_call: TRBJ1-5; cdr3_nt: TGTGCCAGCTCGAGACAGGAGAATCAGCCCCAGCATTTT; cdr3_aa: CASSRQENQPQHF
cdr3_length: 14; d_call: TRBD1; v_call: TRBV18; clone_size: few; j_call: TRBJ1-5; cdr3_nt: TGTGCCAGCTCACTGACAGGGAGCAATCAGCCCCAGCATTTT; cdr3_aa: CASSLTGSNQPQHF
cdr3_length: 14; d_call: TRBD1; v_call: TRBV28; clone_size: .; j_call: TRBJ2-7; cdr3_nt: TGTGCCAGCAGTTTCGGGACAGGGACCTACGAGCAGTACTTC; cdr3_aa: CASSFGTGTYEQYF
cdr3_length: 12; d_call: .; v_call: TRBV10-3; clone_size: few; j_call: TRBJ1-4; cdr3_nt: TGTGCCATCAGTGCTAGGGAGGAAAAACTGTTTTTT; cdr3_aa: CAISAREEKLFF
cdr3_length: 15; d_call: .; v_call: TRBV2; clone_size: .; j_call: TRBJ2-2; cdr3_nt: TGTGCCAGCAGTGATCGGGGGTTAGCCTCCGGGGAGCTGTTTTTT; cdr3_aa: CASSDRGLASGELFF
cdr3_length: 14; d_call: TRBD1; v_call: TRBV6-5; clone_size: .; j_call: TRBJ1-4; cdr3_nt: TGTGCCAGCAGGCGACAGGGGCTTAATGAAAAACTGTTTTTT; cdr3_aa: CASRRQGLNEKLFF
cdr3_length: 15; d_call: .; v_call: TRBV7-2; clone_size: .; j_call: TRBJ1-1; cdr3_nt: TGTGCCAGCAGCTTGATTCAGGGTTGGGACACTGAAGCTTTCTTT; cdr3_aa: CASSLIQGWDTEAFF
cdr3_length: 13; d_call: .; v_call: TRBV19; clone_size: .; j_call: TRBJ1-1; cdr3_nt: TGTGCCAGTAGTATAGGTAAAAACACTGAAGCTTTCTTT; cdr3_aa: CASSIGKNTEAFF
cdr3_length: 16; d_call: TRBD1; v_call: TRBV7-2; clone_size: .; j_call: TRBJ1-5; cdr3_nt: TGTGCCAGCAGCTTATACTCCGGGACAGGGTGGCAGCCCCAGCATTTT; cdr3_aa: CASSLYSGTGWQPQHF
cdr3_length: 14; d_call: TRBD1; v_call: TRBV10-3; clone_size: .; j_call: TRBJ2-7; cdr3_nt: TGTGCCATCAGTGAGGGACAGGGGAGAGACGAGCAGTACTTC; cdr3_aa: CAISEGQGRDEQYF